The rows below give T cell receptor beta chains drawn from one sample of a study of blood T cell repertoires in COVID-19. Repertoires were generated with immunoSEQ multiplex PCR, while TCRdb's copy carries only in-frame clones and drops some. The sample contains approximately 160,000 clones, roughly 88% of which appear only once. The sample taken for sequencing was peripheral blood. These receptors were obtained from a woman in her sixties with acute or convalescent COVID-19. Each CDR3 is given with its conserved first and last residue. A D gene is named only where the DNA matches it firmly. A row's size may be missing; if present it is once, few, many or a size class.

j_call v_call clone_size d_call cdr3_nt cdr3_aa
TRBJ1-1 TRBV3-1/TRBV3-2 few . TGTGCCAGCAACCAGGCGGGGAACACTGAAGCTTTCTTT CASNQAGNTEAFF
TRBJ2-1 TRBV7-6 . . TGTGCCAGCAGCACCGACAGATCTGAGCAGTTCTTC CASSTDRSEQFF
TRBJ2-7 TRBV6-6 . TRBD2 TGTGCCAGCAGTTGGACTAGCGGGGGGAGCTACGAGCAGTACTTC CASSWTSGGSYEQYF
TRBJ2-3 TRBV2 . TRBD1 TGTGCCAGCATAAGGGGGCAAGTAGATACGCAGTATTTT CASIRGQVDTQYF
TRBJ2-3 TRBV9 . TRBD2 TGTGCCAGCAGCGCGGGACTAGCGGGCACAGATACGCAGTATTTT CASSAGLAGTDTQYF
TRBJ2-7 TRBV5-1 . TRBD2 TGCGCCAGCAGCTTGGGACTAGCGGGGGACTCCTACGAGCAGTACTTC CASSLGLAGDSYEQYF
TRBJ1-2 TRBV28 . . TGTGCCAGCAGTTTGGCCAGACTTACAGGGAACGGCTACACCTTC CASSLARLTGNGYTF
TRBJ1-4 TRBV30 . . TGTGCCTGGACCCTAAGGGGCCGCGGTAATGAAAAACTGTTTTTT CAWTLRGRGNEKLFF
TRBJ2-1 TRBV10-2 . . TGCGCCAGCAGTTCTCCGGCCGGGGGTTCCTACAATGAGCAGTTCTTC CASSSPAGGSYNEQFF
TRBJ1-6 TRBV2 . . TGTGCCAGAGGGGGGGGCTCCTATAATTCACCCCTCCACTTT CARGGGSYNSPLHF
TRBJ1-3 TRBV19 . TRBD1 TGTGCCAGTAGCCATATCGACAGGGGGCCAGGAAACACCATATATTTT CASSHIDRGPGNTIYF
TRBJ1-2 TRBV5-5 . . TGTGCCAGCAGCGTCGCCGGAGGGGACTATGGCTACACCTTC CASSVAGGDYGYTF
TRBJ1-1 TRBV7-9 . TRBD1 TGTGCCAGCAGTCGCGGACAGGGAATCAACACTGAAGCTTTCTTT CASSRGQGINTEAFF
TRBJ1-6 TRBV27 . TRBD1 TGTGCCAGCAGTTTCGCCCTAGACAGGGCACCCCTCCACTTT CASSFALDRAPLHF
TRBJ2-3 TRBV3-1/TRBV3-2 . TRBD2 TGTGCCAGCAGCCCCAACTCCTGGCGGGGGAGCACAGATACGCAGTATTTT CASSPNSWRGSTDTQYF
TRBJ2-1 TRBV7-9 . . TGTGCCAGCAGCTCGGCCTGGGGAGGGGGGGCTGGTACTGAGCAGTTCTTC CASSSAWGGGAGTEQFF
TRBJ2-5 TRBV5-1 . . TGCGCCAGCAGCGATAGCGGAGGTCAAGAGACCCAGTACTTC CASSDSGGQETQYF
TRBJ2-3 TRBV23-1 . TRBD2 TGCGCCAGCCGGGGGGGCCCAGATACGCAGTATTTT CASRGGPDTQYF
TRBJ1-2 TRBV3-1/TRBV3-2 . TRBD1 TGTGCCAGCAGCCGCCGGGACAGGGAAAGTGGCTACACCTTC CASSRRDRESGYTF
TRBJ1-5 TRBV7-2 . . TGTGCCAGCAGCCCAGGAGGGAATCGCAATCAGCCCCAGCATTTT CASSPGGNRNQPQHF
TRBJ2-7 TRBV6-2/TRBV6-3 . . TGTGCCAGCGGCCACCTTATGGGAGCGGACAGCGGCTCCTACGAGCAGTACTTC CASGHLMGADSGSYEQYF
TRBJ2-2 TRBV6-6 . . TGTGCCAGCAGTCACTTCGGTACCGGGGAGCTGTTTTTT CASSHFGTGELFF
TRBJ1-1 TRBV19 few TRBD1 TGTGCCAGTAGTATTGGACAGGGGAACGCTGAAGCTTTCTTT CASSIGQGNAEAFF
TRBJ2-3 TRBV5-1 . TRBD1 TGCGCCAGCAGCTTGGTCCCGGGACAGGCCACAGATACGCAGTATTTT CASSLVPGQATDTQYF
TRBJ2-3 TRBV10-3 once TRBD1 TGTGCCGCAGGGGGAATCACAGATACGCAGTATTTT CAAGGITDTQYF
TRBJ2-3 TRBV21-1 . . TGTGCCAGAGACCGACAGGGGACAGATACGCAGTATTTT CARDRQGTDTQYF
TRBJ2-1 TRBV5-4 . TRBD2 TGTGCCAGCAGCCCGGGACTAGCGGGAGTTTACAATGAGCAGTTCTTC CASSPGLAGVYNEQFF
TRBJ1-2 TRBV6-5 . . TGTGCCAGCAGTTGGGGGACAAGCTATGGCTACACCTTC CASSWGTSYGYTF
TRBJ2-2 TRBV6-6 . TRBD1 TGTGCCAGCATCAGGACAGGGAACACCGGGGAGCTGTTTTTT CASIRTGNTGELFF
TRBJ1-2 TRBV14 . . TGTGCCAGCAGCCAACAGGGTGGTTATGGCTACACCTTC CASSQQGGYGYTF
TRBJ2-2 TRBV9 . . TGTGCCAGCAGCGTAGAATCGCGTTACACCGGGGAGCTGTTTTTT CASSVESRYTGELFF
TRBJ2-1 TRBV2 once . TGTGCCAGCAGGGGAGTGGCAGCTTACAATGAGCAGTTCTTC CASRGVAAYNEQFF
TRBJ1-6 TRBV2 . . TGTGCCAGCAGTGAAAGGGTGACAGTCGCAAGCTCCTATAATTCACCCCTCCACTTT CASSERVTVASSYNSPLHF
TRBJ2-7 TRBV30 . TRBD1 TGTGCCTCTTCCGGGACAGGGCCGTACGAGCAGTACTTC CASSGTGPYEQYF
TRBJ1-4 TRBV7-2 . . TGTGCCAGCAGCGCTGACAGAGGGGGTGGTGAAAAACTGTTTTTT CASSADRGGGEKLFF
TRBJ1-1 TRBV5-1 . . TGCGCCAGCAGCTTGGCCGGGGGGGTGAAGGTCACTGAAGCTTTCTTT CASSLAGGVKVTEAFF
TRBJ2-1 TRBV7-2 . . TGTGCCAGCAGCTCCCCCCCAGGGGAAAACTCCTACAATGAGCAGTTCTTC CASSSPPGENSYNEQFF
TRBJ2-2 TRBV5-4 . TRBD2 TGTGCCAGCAGCCCAGGGACTAGCCTTAACACCGGGGAGCTGTTTTTT CASSPGTSLNTGELFF
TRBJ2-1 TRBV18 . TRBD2 TGTGCCAGCTCACCACGAAGGACTAGCGGGGTCGACAATGAGCAGTTCTTC CASSPRRTSGVDNEQFF
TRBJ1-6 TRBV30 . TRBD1 TGTGCCTGGAGTGGCTACACCGGGACAGGGAATTCACCCCTCCACTTT CAWSGYTGTGNSPLHF
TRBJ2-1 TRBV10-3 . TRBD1 TGTGCCATCAGCCTTGGACAGGGGGCGCGGGAGCAGTTCTTC CAISLGQGAREQFF
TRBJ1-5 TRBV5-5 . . TGTGCCAGCAGCGCCGAACAGGGTCGGAATCAGCCCCAGCATTTT CASSAEQGRNQPQHF
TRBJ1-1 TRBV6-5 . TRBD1 TGTGCCAGCACCCGACAGGGGGCGGGCACTGAAGCTTTCTTT CASTRQGAGTEAFF
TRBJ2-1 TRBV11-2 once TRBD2 TGTGCCAGCAGCTTAGTAGGGTCTAGCGGGGGTGTAGGTGAGCAGTTCTTC CASSLVGSSGGVGEQFF
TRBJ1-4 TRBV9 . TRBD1 TGTGCCAGCAGCCCCCTGGACAGGGCCCTTGCAACTAATGAAAAACTGTTTTTT CASSPLDRALATNEKLFF
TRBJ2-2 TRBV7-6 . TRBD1 TGTGCCAGCAGCCGCGGGACAGGGGTTATCGGGGAGCTGTTTTTT CASSRGTGVIGELFF
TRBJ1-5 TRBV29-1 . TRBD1 TGCAGCGTGACAGGGGGCGCGGGAGATCAGCCCCAGCATTTT CSVTGGAGDQPQHF
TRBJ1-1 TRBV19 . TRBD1 TGTGCCAGTAGTAGGAACAGGGGATACACTGAAGCTTTCTTT CASSRNRGYTEAFF